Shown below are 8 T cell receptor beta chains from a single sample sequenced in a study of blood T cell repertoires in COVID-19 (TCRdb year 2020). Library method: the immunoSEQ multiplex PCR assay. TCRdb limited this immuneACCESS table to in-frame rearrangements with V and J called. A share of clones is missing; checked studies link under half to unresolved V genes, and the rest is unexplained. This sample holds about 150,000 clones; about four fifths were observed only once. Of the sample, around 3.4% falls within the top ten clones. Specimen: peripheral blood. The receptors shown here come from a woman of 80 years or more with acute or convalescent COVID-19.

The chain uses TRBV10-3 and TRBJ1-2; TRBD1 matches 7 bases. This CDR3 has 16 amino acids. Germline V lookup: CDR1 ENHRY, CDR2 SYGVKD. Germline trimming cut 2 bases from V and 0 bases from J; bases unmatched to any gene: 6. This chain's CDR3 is CAISEGQGEANYGYTF. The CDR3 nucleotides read TGTGCCATCAGTGAGGGGCAGGGGGAAGCTAACTATGGCTACACCTTC.

In DNA, the CDR3 is TGTGCCAGCAGTGACACGAACAGGGGGCGTGAAAAACTGTTTTTT. It specifies CASSDTNRGREKLFF. The V call is TRBV6-1, the J call TRBJ1-4; 9 positions agree with TRBD1. J gave up 7 bases and V 3 bases, and 6 bases lay outside the gene matches. This CDR3 is built from 15 residues. Germline CDR1 MNHNS, CDR2 SASEGT.

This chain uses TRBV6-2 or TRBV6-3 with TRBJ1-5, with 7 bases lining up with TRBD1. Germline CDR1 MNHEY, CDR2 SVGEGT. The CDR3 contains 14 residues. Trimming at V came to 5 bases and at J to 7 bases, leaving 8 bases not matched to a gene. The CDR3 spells CASSTDRVDQPQHF. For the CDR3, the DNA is TGTGCCAGCAGTACAGACAGGGTTGACCAGCCCCAGCATTTT.

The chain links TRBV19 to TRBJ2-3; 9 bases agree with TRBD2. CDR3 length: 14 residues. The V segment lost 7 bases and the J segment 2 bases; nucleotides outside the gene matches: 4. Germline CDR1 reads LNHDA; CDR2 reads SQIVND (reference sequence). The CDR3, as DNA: TGTGCCAGTAAGACTAGCGGAAACACAGATACGCAGTATTTT. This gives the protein CASKTSGNTDTQYF.

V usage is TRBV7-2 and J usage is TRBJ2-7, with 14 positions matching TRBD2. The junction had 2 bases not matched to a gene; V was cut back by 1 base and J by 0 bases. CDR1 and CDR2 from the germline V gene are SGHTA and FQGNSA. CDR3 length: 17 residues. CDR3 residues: CASSLGGTSGGSYEQYF. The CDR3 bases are TGTGCCAGCAGCTTAGGAGGGACTAGCGGGGGCTCCTACGAGCAGTACTTC.

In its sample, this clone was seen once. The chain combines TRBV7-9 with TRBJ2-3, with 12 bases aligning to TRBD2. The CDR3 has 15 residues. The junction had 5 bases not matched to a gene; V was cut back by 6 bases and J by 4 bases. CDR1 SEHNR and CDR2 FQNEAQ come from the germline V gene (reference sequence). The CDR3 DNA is TGTGCCAGCAGACGACTAGCGGGGGTTGCAGATACGCAGTATTTT. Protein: CASRRLAGVADTQYF.

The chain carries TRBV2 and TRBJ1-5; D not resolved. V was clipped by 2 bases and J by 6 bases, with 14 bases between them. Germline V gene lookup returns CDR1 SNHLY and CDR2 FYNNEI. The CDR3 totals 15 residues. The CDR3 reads CASSERENSAQPQHF. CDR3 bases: TGTGCCAGCAGTGAAAGGGAGAACAGTGCTCAGCCCCAGCATTTT.

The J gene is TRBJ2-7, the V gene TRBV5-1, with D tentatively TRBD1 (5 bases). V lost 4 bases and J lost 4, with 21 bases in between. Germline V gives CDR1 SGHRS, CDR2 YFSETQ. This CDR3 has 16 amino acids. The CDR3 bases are TGCGCCAGCAGCCCTCGCTCAGGGAATGAGTTATACGAGCAGTACTTC. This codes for CASSPRSGNELYEQYF. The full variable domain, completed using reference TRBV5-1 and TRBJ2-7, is KAGVTQTPRYLIKTRGQQVTLSCSPISGHRSVSWYQQTPGQGLQFLFEYFSETQRNKGNFPGRFSGRQFSNSRSEMNVSTLELGDSALYLCASSPRSGNELYEQYFGPGTRLTVT.